This TCR beta chain was found in a study of blood T cell repertoires in COVID-19. Overall study context: Spain, Italy and the United States supplied samples that represented acute and convalescent COVID-19. Sources were T cells, B-cell-depleted T cells, or PBMCs; the material itself was cDNA or gDNA.

Authors' data handling: Amplification of reference gene primers provided the estimated nucleated cell counts. Method: immunoSEQ multiplex PCR; TCRdb's copy keeps in-frame clones and lacks some. Clonal size and the V and J genes are those of that table, whereas D and trimming came from the DNA. The sample has just over 85,000 clones; 89% are singletons. The CDR3 contains 16 residues. Per the germline V gene, CDR1 is SGHVS and CDR2 is FNYEAQ. V lost 5 bases to trimming and J lost 3 bases; unmatched junction nucleotides: 7. The sequencing input was peripheral blood. The source is a middle-aged man with acute or convalescent COVID-19. The gene calls are TRBV7-6 and TRBJ1-5; 10 nucleotides agree with TRBD1. CDR3 sequence (DNA): TGTGCCAGCAGCCTAGGACAGGGGGATATCAATCAGCCCCAGCATTTT. This codes for CASSLGQGDINQPQHF.